Below are 14 T cell receptor beta chains sequenced from a single sample in a study of Ad26.COV2.S vaccination and SARS-CoV-2 variants. The data were produced by immunoSEQ multiplex PCR, yet TCRdb's version contains in-frame clones alone and is incomplete. There are approximately 500,000 clones in the sample; roughly 85% occur only once, and around 13% lies in the top ten. Regarding treatment: around 19 received Ad26.COV2.S at low or high dose, single or two shots; roughly five received placebo; per-sample allocation not given. Specimen acquisition occurred on day 63 following the initial vaccine or placebo injection. Specimen: peripheral blood, collected in a trial of Ad26.COV2.S vaccine versus placebo. The receptors shown here come from a person aged 18-60 years who received the Ad26.COV2.S COVID-19 vaccine or a placebo.

This chain links TRBV15 with TRBJ2-1, with 13 bases fitting TRBD2. With V trimmed by 0 bases and J by 0 bases, 8 bases remained unmatched. The CDR3 extends over 20 amino acids. Germline V gene sequence: CDR1 LNHNV, CDR2 YYDKDF (reference sequence). The CDR3 protein is CATSREATSGRRSSYNEQFF. In DNA, the CDR3 is TGTGCCACCAGCAGAGAGGCGACTAGCGGGAGGCGGAGCTCCTACAATGAGCAGTTCTTC. The variable domain in full, completed from reference TRBV15 and TRBJ2-1, reads DAMVIQNPRYQVTQFGKPVTLSCSQTLNHNVMYWYQQKSSQAPKLLFHYYDKDFNNEADTPDNFQSRRPNTSFCFLDIRSPGLGDTAMYLCATSREATSGRRSSYNEQFFGPGTRLTVL.

The V call is TRBV4-3, the J call TRBJ1-1, with D hard to call. The CDR3 sequence is 15 residues long. CDR1 and CDR2 (germline): LGHNA, YSLEER. V lost 1 base and J lost 5, with 14 bases in between. CDR3 nucleotides: TGCGCCAGCAGCCAAGGCGCGTGGCCCTTTACTGAAGCTTTCTTT. Amino acids: CASSQGAWPFTEAFF.

This clone was counted a few times. The rearrangement joins TRBV15 to TRBJ2-7, with 8 bases aligning to TRBD1. Germline V gene data show CDR1 as LNHNV and CDR2 as YYDKDF (reference sequence). J gave up 5 bases and V 1 base, and 10 bases lay outside the gene matches. This CDR3 has 16 amino acids. CDR3 in amino acids: CATSRALGQGNDEQYF. CDR3 nucleotide sequence: TGTGCCACCAGCAGAGCCCTAGGACAGGGAAACGACGAGCAGTACTTC.

V usage is TRBV28 and J usage is TRBJ1-6, with 9 bases identical to TRBD1. Germline CDR1 and CDR2: MDHEN and SYDVKM. Trimming at V came to 6 bases and at J to 10 bases, leaving 13 bases not matched to a gene. The CDR3 is 16 amino acids. This chain's CDR3 is CASSHTTTTGGSPLHF. CDR3 DNA: TGTGCCAGCAGCCACACCACGACTACAGGGGGCTCACCCCTCCACTTT.

CDR3 protein: CASTSRGGASETQYF. The CDR3 DNA follows: TGTGCCAGCACCTCCCGAGGGGGGGCCTCCGAGACCCAGTACTTC. The J gene is TRBJ2-5, the V gene TRBV28; maybe TRBD2 (7 bases). CDR1 is MDHEN and CDR2 is SYDVKM in the germline V gene. Trimming removed 7 bases from V and 5 bases from J, with 20 bases in between. This CDR3 region has 15 residues.

A remark on this clone: Within the sample, other DNA sequences also encode this same CDR3. The rearrangement joins TRBV5-1 to TRBJ2-3, with TRBD2 as a possible D gene (6 bases). The CDR3 is 15 amino acids. Germline V gene sequence: CDR1 SGHRS, CDR2 YFSETQ. V lost 4 bases to trimming and J lost 5 bases, with 17 bases between them. Here the CDR3 reads CASSLRGVAGDTQYF. The DNA for the CDR3 is TGCGCCAGCAGCCTGCGGGGAGTCGCCGGAGATACGCAGTATTTT.

This clone was observed at least ten times. The genes are TRBV4-3 and TRBJ2-1, with unresolved D. Germline loops: CDR1 LGHNA, CDR2 YSLEER. Trimming removed 1 base at V and 4 bases at J, with 26 bases between. The CDR3 is 20 amino acids. CDR3 DNA: TGCGCCAGCAGCCAAGTGTTCTTCGCCCGCGGAGCCCGTGGGTACAATGAGCAGTTCTTC. This translates into CASSQVFFARGARGYNEQFF.

The chain joins TRBV6-2 or TRBV6-3 to TRBJ2-2; no reliable D call. Trimming removed 2 bases at V and 0 bases at J, with 10 bases between. The CDR3 is 16 residues long. Germline V gives CDR1 MNHEY, CDR2 SVGEGT. Here the CDR3 DNA reads TGTGCCAGCAGTTACAGTCGCGGAGCGAACACCGGGGAGCTGTTTTTT. This gives the protein CASSYSRGANTGELFF.

The genes are TRBV30 and TRBJ1-5; 8 bases agree with TRBD1. Germline V gene data show CDR1 as GTSNPN and CDR2 as SVGIG (reference sequence). The CDR3 has 13 residues. Germline trimming cut 3 bases from V and 4 bases from J; bases unmatched to any gene: 2. CDR3 amino acids: CAWSRGLNQPQHF. The CDR3 DNA reads TGTGCCTGGAGCAGGGGGCTTAATCAGCCCCAGCATTTT.

This rearrangement joins TRBV5-5 to TRBJ2-7, with D perhaps matching TRBD1 or TRBD2 (6 bases each). Trimming removed 4 bases at V and 4 bases at J, with 24 bases between. The CDR3 covers 17 residues. From germline, CDR1 is SGHKS and CDR2 YYEKEE (reference sequence). CDR3 coding DNA: TGTGCCAGCAGCCCCATGGGCGGGGACACCGGTGGGTACGAGCAGTACTTC. Its protein is CASSPMGGDTGGYEQYF.

The genes are TRBV6-5 and TRBJ2-7; TRBD1 or TRBD2 may be the D gene (7 bases each). Germline CDR1 and CDR2: MNHEY and SVGAGI. The CDR3 spans 14 residues. The V end lost 4 bases, the J end lost 3 bases, and 13 bases lay between the germline ends. CDR3 region: CASSSTGRGYEQYF. The CDR3 DNA is TGTGCCAGCAGTTCGACAGGGAGGGGCTACGAGCAGTACTTC.

The J gene is TRBJ1-1, the V gene TRBV29-1; no reliable D call. The CDR3 totals 11 residues. Per germline, CDR1 SQVTM and CDR2 ANQGSEA. Deletions cut 8 bases from V and 6 bases from J, with 13 bases between. The CDR3 DNA reads as TGCAGCTTTCGAGGGTTCGCTGAAGCTTTCTTT. It codes for CSFRGFAEAFF.

This chain links TRBV6-5 with TRBJ2-1, with D perhaps TRBD2 (5 bases). This CDR3 has 14 amino acids. Trimming stripped 7 bases from V and 8 bases from J, with 18 bases between. The germline CDR1 and CDR2 sequences are MNHEY and SVGAGI. Here the CDR3 DNA reads TGTGCCAGCACCCAGAGTCGCCCTAGCTATGAGCAGTTCTTC. As protein: CASTQSRPSYEQFF.

This clone was observed a handful of times. The chain has TRBV18 and TRBJ2-4; D remains ambiguous. Trimming stripped 2 bases from V and 5 bases from J, with 7 bases between. CDR3 length: 13 residues. Germline V gene sequence: CDR1 KGHSH, CDR2 LQKENI. CDR3 amino acids: CASSPKGENIQYF. The CDR3 DNA follows: TGTGCCAGCTCACCAAAGGGCGAAAACATTCAGTACTTC.